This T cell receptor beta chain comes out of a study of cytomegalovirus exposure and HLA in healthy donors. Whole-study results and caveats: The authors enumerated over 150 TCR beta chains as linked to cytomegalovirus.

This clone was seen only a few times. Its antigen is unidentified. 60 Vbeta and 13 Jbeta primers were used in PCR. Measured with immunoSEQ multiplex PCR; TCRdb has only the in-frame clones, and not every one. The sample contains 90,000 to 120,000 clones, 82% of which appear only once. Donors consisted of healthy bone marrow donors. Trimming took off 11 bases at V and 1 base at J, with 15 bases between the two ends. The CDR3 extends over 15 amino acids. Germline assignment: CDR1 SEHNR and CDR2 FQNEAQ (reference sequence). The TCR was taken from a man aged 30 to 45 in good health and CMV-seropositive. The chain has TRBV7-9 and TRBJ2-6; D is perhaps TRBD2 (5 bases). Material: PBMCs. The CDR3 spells CAAQSGPSGANVLTF. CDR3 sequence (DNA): TGTGCCGCACAGAGCGGTCCGTCTGGGGCCAACGTCCTGACTTTC.